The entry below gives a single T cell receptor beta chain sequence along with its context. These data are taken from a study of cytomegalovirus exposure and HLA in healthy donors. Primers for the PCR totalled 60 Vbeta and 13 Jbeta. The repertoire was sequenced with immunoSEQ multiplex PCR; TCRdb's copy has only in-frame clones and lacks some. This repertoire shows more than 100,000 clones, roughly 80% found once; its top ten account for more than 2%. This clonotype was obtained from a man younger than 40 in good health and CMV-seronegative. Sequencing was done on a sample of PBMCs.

The CDR3 coding sequence is TGCGCCAGCAGCCCGTCCCCAGATACGCAGTATTTT. Protein product: CASSPSPDTQYF. The chain links TRBV5-1 to TRBJ2-3; D unresolved. There are 12 residues in the CDR3. In germline, CDR1 is SGHRS, CDR2 YFSETQ. V was trimmed by 4 bases and J by 4 bases, leaving 7 bases between them.